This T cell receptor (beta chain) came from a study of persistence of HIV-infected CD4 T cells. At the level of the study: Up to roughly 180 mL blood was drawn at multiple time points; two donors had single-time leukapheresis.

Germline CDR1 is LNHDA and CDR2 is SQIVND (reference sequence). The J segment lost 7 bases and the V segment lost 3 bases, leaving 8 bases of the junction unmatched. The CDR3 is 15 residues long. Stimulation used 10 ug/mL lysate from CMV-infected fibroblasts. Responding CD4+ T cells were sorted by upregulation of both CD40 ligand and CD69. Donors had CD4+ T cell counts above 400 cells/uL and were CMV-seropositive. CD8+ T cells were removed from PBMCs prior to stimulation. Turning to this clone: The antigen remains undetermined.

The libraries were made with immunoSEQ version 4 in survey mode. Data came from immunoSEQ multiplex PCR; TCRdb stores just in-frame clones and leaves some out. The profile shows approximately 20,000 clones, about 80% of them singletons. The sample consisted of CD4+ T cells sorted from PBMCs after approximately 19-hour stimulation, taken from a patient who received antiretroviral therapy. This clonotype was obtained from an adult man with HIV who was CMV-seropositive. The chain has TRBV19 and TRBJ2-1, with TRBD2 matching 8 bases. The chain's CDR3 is CASSMSAGVDNEQFF. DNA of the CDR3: TGTGCCAGTAGTATGTCAGCGGGGGTAGATAATGAGCAGTTCTTC.